The rows below give T cell receptor beta chains drawn from one sample of a study of neoadjuvant anti-PD-1 for oral cavity cancer. Sequencing used immunoSEQ multiplex PCR; TCRdb keeps in-frame clones, though not all of them. The sample has about 14,000 clones, around 64% seen once; the top ten hold 2% to 2.5%. This specimen consisted of PBMCs, obtained before nivolumab (anti-PD-1) treatment. These receptors were obtained from a person between 35 and 79 years old with oral cavity squamous cell carcinoma. The CDR3 runs from the conserved cysteine through the conserved F or W. A D gene is named only where the DNA matches it firmly. Not every row has a clone size; where given, it reads once, few, many or a size class.

cdr3_length | j_call | d_call | v_call | clone_size | cdr3_nt | cdr3_aa
13 | TRBJ1-1 | . | TRBV5-5 | . | TGTGCCAGCAGCCCGGACTGGTTAACCCCAGGTTTCTTT | CASSPDWLTPGFF
13 | TRBJ1-1 | . | TRBV6-6 | . | TGTGCCAGCAGTTACTCAATGAACACTGAAGCTTTCTTT | CASSYSMNTEAFF
16 | TRBJ1-1 | TRBD1 | TRBV9 | . | TGTGCCAGCAGCCCCAGGGGGGACGGCATGAACACTGAAGCTTTCTTT | CASSPRGDGMNTEAFF
13 | TRBJ2-7 | . | TRBV28 | . | TGTGCCAGCAGTTCGACACTAGCATTCGAGCAGTACTTC | CASSSTLAFEQYF
16 | TRBJ2-1 | TRBD2 | TRBV11-3 | few | TGTGCCAGCAGCTCGGGACTAGCGGGAGGCGGCAATGAGCAGTTCTTC | CASSSGLAGGGNEQFF
14 | TRBJ2-5 | . | TRBV29-1 | . | TGCAGCGTTAACCTGGGCAGGAGCCTAGAGACCCAGTACTTC | CSVNLGRSLETQYF
15 | TRBJ1-2 | TRBD1 | TRBV5-1 | few | TGCGCCAGCAGCTTAGGGACAGGGTCTAACTATGGCTACACCTTC | CASSLGTGSNYGYTF
16 | TRBJ2-3 | TRBD2 | TRBV27 | . | TGTGCCAGCAGTTTGGGACTAGGCCAATTGAGGGATACGCAGTATTTT | CASSLGLGQLRDTQYF
19 | TRBJ2-3 | TRBD1 | TRBV19 | . | TGTGCCAGTAGTAGTAGCCCTCCCCGGGCAGGGGGCAGATCAGATACGCAGTATTTT | CASSSSPPRAGGRSDTQYF
16 | TRBJ2-6 | . | TRBV7-9 | . | TGTGCCAGCAGCTTAGTTCTGGGAGTCGGGGCCAACGTCCTGACTTTC | CASSLVLGVGANVLTF
15 | TRBJ2-3 | . | TRBV10-1 | . | TGCGCCAGCAGTGAGTGGGGGACGGGCACAGATACGCAGTATTTT | CASSEWGTGTDTQYF
17 | TRBJ2-7 | . | TRBV9 | few | TGTGCCAGCAGCCCGAGGCTCGGGGGTCTGAGAGCCTACGAGCAGTACTTC | CASSPRLGGLRAYEQYF
13 | TRBJ1-4 | . | TRBV27 | . | TGTGCCAGCAGTTTCCAGGGAGGGGAAAAACTGTTTTTT | CASSFQGGEKLFF
16 | TRBJ2-7 | . | TRBV5-1 | few | TGCGCCAGCAGCTTGACGGGAGAGGGCAGGGGAATCAAGCAGTACTTC | CASSLTGEGRGIKQYF
10 | TRBJ2-1 | . | TRBV2 | . | TGTGCCAGCAGGGCTGGAGAGCAGTTCTTC | CASRAGEQFF
14 | TRBJ1-1 | . | TRBV5-4 | once | TGTGCCAGCAGCATCGGTAGAGTTTCGACTGAAGCTTTCTTT | CASSIGRVSTEAFF
11 | TRBJ1-2 | . | TRBV20-1 | . | TGCAGTGCCCCGAGCATCCATGGCTACACCTTC | CSAPSIHGYTF
15 | TRBJ2-1 | . | TRBV6-5 | . | TGTGCCAGCACCTCCCCTAGCGTTTCCTACAATGAGCAGTTCTTC | CASTSPSVSYNEQFF
18 | TRBJ1-2 | TRBD1 | TRBV25-1 | . | TGTGCCAGCAGTGAGAGTGGCCGATCACACACAGGGGGAGATGGCTACACCTTC | CASSESGRSHTGGDGYTF
15 | TRBJ2-1 | TRBD2 | TRBV4-1 | . | TGCGCCAGCAGCCTAGCGGGAGCAGTTCCGAGTGAGCAGTTCTTC | CASSLAGAVPSEQFF
15 | TRBJ2-3 | TRBD2 | TRBV28 | . | TGTGCCAGCAGTTTTCGGGCTAGCGGGAAAGATACGCAGTATTTT | CASSFRASGKDTQYF
17 | TRBJ2-4 | . | TRBV19 | . | TGTGCCAGTAGTATGAAGCGGAGGGGGGACTACAAAAACATTCAGTACTTC | CASSMKRRGDYKNIQYF
16 | TRBJ1-2 | TRBD1 | TRBV9 | . | TGTGCCAGCAGCGTAGGGTTCGGGACAGTTCGACGGGGCTACACCTTC | CASSVGFGTVRRGYTF
14 | TRBJ1-5 | TRBD1 | TRBV27 | few | TGTGCCAGCAGCACGGGGACAGGGGGGCAGCCCCAGCATTTT | CASSTGTGGQPQHF
15 | TRBJ1-3 | . | TRBV4-1 | . | TGCGCCAGCAGCCAAGATTGGGGGGTCGGAAACACCATATATTTT | CASSQDWGVGNTIYF
13 | TRBJ1-6 | . | TRBV11-3 | few | TGTGCCAGTTCTGCAGGGGCAGATTCACCCCTCCACTTT | CASSAGADSPLHF
10 | TRBJ2-7 | . | TRBV20-1 | . | TGCAGTGCTGGGAGGTACGAGCAGTACTTC | CSAGRYEQYF
16 | TRBJ1-2 | . | TRBV2 | . | TGTGCCAGCAATTCTAGGGGAACCGGGACGAACTATGGCTACACCTTC | CASNSRGTGTNYGYTF
17 | TRBJ2-6 | TRBD1 | TRBV7-3 | . | TGTGCCAGCAGCCCCGAGGGACAGGGGGCCGGGGCCAACGTCCTGACTTTC | CASSPEGQGAGANVLTF
13 | TRBJ1-5 | . | TRBV29-1 | . | TGCAGCGTTGGGGAGAATAGCAATCAGCCCCAGCATTTT | CSVGENSNQPQHF
13 | TRBJ1-1 | . | TRBV7-9 | few | TGTGCCAGCAGCCTGGTCGTCTACCCTGAAGCTTTCTTT | CASSLVVYPEAFF